This entry features one T cell receptor beta chain sequence. What it recognizes is unknown. At one end, the junction sequence differs from germline, possibly due to a read error. CDR1 SGHAT and CDR2 FQNNGV come from the germline V gene. The CDR3 has 12 residues. This entry comes from a study of T cell responses to AZD1222 COVID-19 vaccine. Study results and caveats: After two AZD1222 doses, spike-specific TCR breadth and depth rose versus day 0. Without day 14 samples, only post-peak T cell repertoires were studied. White British ancestry dominated among donors, who included more females, and clonal diversity was possibly underestimated.

TCRdb keeps only in-frame clones here, not all; method: immunoSEQ multiplex PCR. The sample carries 95,000 to 150,000 clones, approximately 80% recorded once. The chain has TRBV11-2 and TRBJ1-6; weak D call: TRBD1 (5 bases). Here the sequenced sample was peripheral blood, taken 28 days after the second AZD1222 dose. This receptor was identified in an adult who received the AZD1222 COVID-19 vaccine. The chain's CDR3 is CASSLVAGTATF. The CDR3 DNA reads as TGTGCCAGCAGCTTAGTCGCAGGGACCGCGACCTTT.